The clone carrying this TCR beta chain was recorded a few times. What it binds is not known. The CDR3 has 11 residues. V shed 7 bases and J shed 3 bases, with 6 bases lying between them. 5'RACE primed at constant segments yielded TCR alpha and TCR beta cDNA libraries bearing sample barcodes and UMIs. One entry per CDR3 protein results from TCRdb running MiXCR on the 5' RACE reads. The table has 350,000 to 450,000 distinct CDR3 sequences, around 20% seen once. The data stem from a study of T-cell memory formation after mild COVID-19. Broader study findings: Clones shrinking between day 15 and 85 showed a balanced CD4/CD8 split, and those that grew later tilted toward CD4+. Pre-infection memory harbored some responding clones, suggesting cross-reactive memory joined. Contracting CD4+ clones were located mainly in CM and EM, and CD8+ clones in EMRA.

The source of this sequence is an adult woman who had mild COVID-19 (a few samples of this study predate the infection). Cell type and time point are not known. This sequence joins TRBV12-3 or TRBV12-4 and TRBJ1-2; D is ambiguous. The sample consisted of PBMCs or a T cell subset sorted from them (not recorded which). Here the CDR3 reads CASTQYYGYTF. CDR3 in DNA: TGTGCCAGCACCCAGTACTATGGCTACACCTTC.